One and the same sample provided the 21 T cell receptor beta chains below, sequenced in a study of CD49a tissue-resident CD8 T cells in human skin. Repertoires were generated with immunoSEQ multiplex PCR, while TCRdb's copy carries only in-frame clones and drops some. This repertoire shows some 800 clones, around 73% found once; its top ten account for about an eighth. The source material was CLA- CD8+ effector memory T cells sorted from blood. The receptors were sampled from a human donor in good health.

V is TRBV6-1 and J is TRBJ2-3, with a weak D call TRBD2 (5 bases). V lost 3 bases and J 6 bases, leaving 19 bases between the germline ends. This CDR3 contains 16 residues. CDR1 and CDR2 (germline): MNHNS, SASEGT. The CDR3 spells CASSESAGLLFDTQYF. The CDR3 nucleotides read TGTGCCAGCAGTGAGTCGGCCGGACTTCTCTTCGATACGCAGTATTTT.

This clone turned up a few times. This chain joins TRBV30 and TRBJ2-3; possibly TRBD2 for D (5 bases). The CDR3 spans 14 residues. Germline CDR1 GTSNPN, CDR2 SVGIG (reference sequence). V shed 7 bases and J shed 6 bases, with 20 bases lying between them. The CDR3 nucleotides read TGTGCCTTTCAGAGGGAGCTGGTTGCGGATACGCAGTATTTT. Residues: CAFQRELVADTQYF.

As DNA, the CDR3 is TGCGCCAGCAGCCAAGTACTAGCGCCAAACACAGATACGCAGTATTTT. Amino acids: CASSQVLAPNTDTQYF. The chain uses TRBV4-1 and TRBJ2-3; 7 bases map to TRBD2. After removal of 1 base from V and 2 bases from J, the junction contained 6 bases not matched to a gene. Looked up from germline, CDR1 is MGHRA and CDR2 is YSYEKL. The CDR3 has 16 residues.

The DNA of the CDR3 is TGTGCCAGCAGCATGGGACAGGGGGCCTATGGCTACACCTTC. It specifies CASSMGQGAYGYTF. V is TRBV5-4 and J is TRBJ1-2, with 12 nucleotides matching TRBD1. From germline, CDR1 is SGHNT and CDR2 YYREEE (reference sequence). V shed 4 bases and J 4 bases; nucleotides not matched to a gene: 2. The CDR3 extends over 14 amino acids.

This clone has more than one count but fewer than ten. V is TRBV9 and J is TRBJ2-7; 10 nucleotides agree with TRBD2. Germline lookup yields CDR1 SGDLS and CDR2 YYNGEE. V lost 2 bases to trimming and J lost 6 bases; unmatched junction nucleotides: 8. This CDR3 is 15 amino acids long. CDR3 in DNA: TGTGCCAGCAGCGTGAGCGGGGGGGCCGCGGGCGAGCAGTACTTC. Protein product: CASSVSGGAAGEQYF.

This sequence joins TRBV19 and TRBJ2-3; 7 bases align to TRBD2. V lost 7 bases to trimming and J lost 0 bases; unmatched junction nucleotides: 7. Germline V gene sequence: CDR1 LNHDA, CDR2 SQIVND (reference sequence). The CDR3 runs 15 residues. This chain's CDR3 is CASTMGGRSTDTQYF. DNA for the CDR3: TGTGCCAGTACCATGGGAGGGCGTAGCACAGATACGCAGTATTTT.

J is TRBJ2-7 and V is TRBV6-1; TRBD2 is a possible D gene (6 bases). Germline V lookup: CDR1 MNHNS, CDR2 SASEGT. This CDR3 has 13 amino acids. V lost 1 base and J lost 5, with 9 bases in between. The chain's CDR3 is CASSEGGDHEQYF. DNA for the CDR3: TGTGCCAGCAGTGAAGGGGGGGATCACGAGCAGTACTTC.

This sequence joins TRBV18 and TRBJ1-6; D unclear. The V end lost 6 bases, the J end lost 7 bases, and 10 bases lay between the germline ends. This CDR3 has 13 amino acids. Germline CDR1 reads KGHSH; CDR2 reads LQKENI. CDR3 sequence: CASSVGSNSPLHF. CDR3 coding DNA: TGTGCCAGCTCCGTGGGGAGCAATTCACCCCTCCACTTT.

The chain joins TRBV29-1 to TRBJ2-3, with D unresolved. The CDR3 covers 12 residues. V dropped 8 bases and J dropped 0 bases, with 9 bases sitting between them. CDR1 is SQVTM, CDR2 ANQGSEA, per germline. The chain's CDR3 is CSLQFSTDTQYF. The CDR3 nucleotides read TGCAGCCTCCAGTTTAGCACAGATACGCAGTATTTT.

This clone was seen a few times. The chain is built from TRBV6-4 and TRBJ2-3; 8 positions agree with TRBD2. The CDR3 is 14 amino acids. Germline lookup yields CDR1 MRHNA and CDR2 SNTAGT. V lost 5 bases to trimming and J lost 2 bases; unmatched junction nucleotides: 3. The CDR3 protein is CASSIGLATDTQYF. The CDR3 nucleotides read TGTGCCAGCAGTATTGGACTAGCCACAGATACGCAGTATTTT.

V is TRBV5-8 and J is TRBJ1-1; tentatively, D is TRBD1 (5 bases). V was pared by 0 bases and J by 3 bases, with 12 bases between. CDR3 size: 15 residues. Germline lookup yields CDR1 SGHTS and CDR2 YDEGEE. The CDR3 loop is CASSLAWGIDTEAFF. CDR3 DNA sequence: TGTGCCAGCAGCTTGGCCTGGGGCATCGACACTGAAGCTTTCTTT.

The CDR3 loop reads CASSDGPARNYEQYV. DNA for the CDR3: TGTGCCAGCAGTGATGGCCCAGCGCGGAACTACGAGCAGTACGTC. The chain links TRBV6-1 to TRBJ2-7; D is ambiguous. Germline assignment: CDR1 MNHNS and CDR2 SASEGT. This CDR3 has 15 residues. The V end lost 3 bases, the J end lost 3 bases, and 15 bases lay between the germline ends.

The V call is TRBV9, the J call TRBJ2-1; 8 nucleotides line up with TRBD2. Germline values: CDR1 SGDLS, CDR2 YYNGEE. Trimming cost V 3 bases and J 8 bases; bases outside gene matches: 7. This CDR3 is built from 14 residues. The CDR3 DNA reads as TGTGCCAGCAGCGACGGACTAGCTACAGATGAGCAGTTCTTC. Translating gives CASSDGLATDEQFF. Filled out from reference TRBV9 and TRBJ2-1, the complete variable domain reads DSGVTQTPKHLITATGQRVTLRCSPRSGDLSVYWYQQSLDQGLQFLIQYYNGEERAKGNILERFSAQQFPDLHSELNLSSLELGDSALYFCASSDGLATDEQFFGPGTRLTVL.

CDR3 amino acids: CASSSPAGGREQYF. For the CDR3, the DNA is TGTGCCAGCAGCTCCCCGGCGGGGGGCCGCGAGCAGTACTTC. V usage is TRBV7-6 and J usage is TRBJ2-7, with 8 bases identical to TRBD2. V trimming: 4 bases; J trimming: 6 bases; junction bases outside the gene matches: 8. This CDR3 has 14 amino acids. The germline V gene has CDR1 SGHVS and CDR2 FNYEAQ.

The chain carries TRBV6-1 and TRBJ1-5; 9 positions agree with TRBD1. Germline V lookup: CDR1 MNHNS, CDR2 SASEGT. V was pared by 6 bases and J by 3 bases, with 6 bases of the junction left unmatched. The CDR3 contains 15 residues. CDR3: CASRPDRGDNQPQHF. In DNA form, the CDR3 reads TGTGCCAGCAGACCGGACAGGGGAGACAATCAGCCCCAGCATTTT.

This clone was picked up one time. The chain joins TRBV7-9 to TRBJ2-5; TRBD2 matches 7 bases. The V gene's germline CDR1 is SEHNR and CDR2 FQNEAQ (reference sequence). Trimming removed 8 bases from V and 2 bases from J; junction bases left unmatched: 14. CDR3 length: 16 amino acids. CDR3: CASSNPGGGGQETQYF. The CDR3 DNA reads TGTGCCAGCTCCAATCCGGGCGGGGGAGGGCAAGAGACCCAGTACTTC.

The rearrangement joins TRBV6-5 to TRBJ2-7, with unresolved D. The CDR3 spans 13 residues. Germline loops: CDR1 MNHEY, CDR2 SVGAGI. Trimming took 5 bases from V and 7 from J, leaving 15 bases between them. The DNA of the CDR3 is TGTGCCAGCAGTGAAGAGTTTCGGTCTGAGCAGTACTTC. It yields the protein CASSEEFRSEQYF.

This clone occurred a few times. The chain links TRBV7-8 to TRBJ1-1; unclear D gene. CDR1 and CDR2 from the germline V gene are SGHVS and FQNEAQ. This CDR3 spans 14 amino acids. V lost 2 bases, J lost 2 bases, and 9 bases lay in between. The CDR3 nucleotides read TGTGCCAGCAGCTTAAATTCCCATAACACTGAAGCTTTCTTT. Residues: CASSLNSHNTEAFF. The whole variable domain, filled in from reference TRBV7-8 and TRBJ1-1, reads GAGVSQSPRYKVAKRGQDVALRCDPISGHVSLFWYQQALGQGPEFLTYFQNEAQLDKSGLPSDRFFAERPEGSVSTLKIQRTQQEDSAVYLCASSLNSHNTEAFFGQGTRLTVV.

This chain links TRBV27 with TRBJ2-3; 7 bases fit TRBD2. The CDR3 covers 15 residues. Losses at the gene ends were 10 bases for V and 1 base for J; bases not matched to a gene: 11. Germline V gene sequence: CDR1 MNHEY, CDR2 SMNVEV (reference sequence). CDR3 region: CAIRPYRGGTDTQYF. The CDR3 coding sequence is TGTGCCATCAGGCCGTATCGGGGGGGCACAGATACGCAGTATTTT.

This clone has more than one count but fewer than ten. The chain couples TRBV10-3 to TRBJ2-1; no clear D gene. The CDR3 totals 14 residues. V shed 7 bases and J shed 3 bases, with 13 bases lying between them. The germline gives CDR1 ENHRY, CDR2 SYGVKD. CDR3 bases: TGTGCCATCACCCCCGGGTCCAACTACAATGAGCAGTTCTTC. This gives the protein CAITPGSNYNEQFF.

The chain combines TRBV10-3 with TRBJ1-1; D is unclear. V lost 3 bases and J 3 bases, leaving 5 bases between the germline ends. Germline-derived CDR1 and CDR2 are ENHRY and SYGVKD. The CDR3 spans 12 residues. The CDR3 reads CAISEEDTEAFF. CDR3 DNA: TGTGCCATCAGTGAAGAGGACACTGAAGCTTTCTTT.